This T cell receptor beta chain was profiled in a study of T cells after yellow fever vaccination. Study-wide background: Fractions of limited cellularity were prepared by means of SMART-Seq v4 Ultra Low Input. Study-level results: A weaker secondary response peaked on day 5, the primary on day 15.

Via MiXCR, TCRdb re-called the 5' RACE reads, giving one row per CDR3 protein. Here the sample spans 100,000 to 150,000 distinct CDR3 sequences, 8% to 10% being singletons. This clonotype came up many times. Its antigen is not identified. The TCR was taken from a man between 18 and 35 years old who received the YFV17D yellow fever vaccine. The input for sequencing was CD8+ T cells sorted from PBMCs, taken on the day of the yellow fever booster vaccination.

The CDR3 DNA sequence: TGCGCCAGCAGCTTAGGGGACACCTCTCCCTTGGAGCAGTACTTC. It encodes CASSLGDTSPLEQYF. The chain has TRBV5-1 and TRBJ2-7; maybe TRBD1 (6 bases). Looked up from germline, CDR1 is SGHRS and CDR2 is YFSETQ. The CDR3 sequence is 15 residues long. Trimming pared 2 bases from V and 7 bases from J, leaving 19 bases between.